The rows below give T cell receptor beta chains drawn from one sample of a study of T cells in Graves' hyperthyroidism and ophthalmopathy. MiXCR was run by TCRdb on the multiplex PCR reads, yielding one entry per CDR3 protein. The data hold hundreds of thousands of distinct CDR3 sequences, with about a sixth observed a single time. The specimen sequenced was blood. These receptors originate from a woman between 18 and 29 years old with Graves' hyperthyroidism. The CDR3 runs from the conserved cysteine through the conserved F or W. Size is stated for part of the rows, as once, few or many counts, or as a class when the clone is expanded.

j_call clone_size v_call cdr3_aa
TRBJ2-7 NA TRBV20-1 CSARDNRDYEQYF
TRBJ1-2 many TRBV20-1 CSARGLTSNYGYTF
TRBJ2-4 many TRBV27 CASSSRDTVQNIQYF
TRBJ2-2 few TRBV7-9 CASSLYLAGELFF
TRBJ1-5 NA TRBV18 CASSRDTVYQPQHF
TRBJ2-7 NA TRBV6-1 CASSPPTSGGAQQYF
TRBJ1-1 many TRBV6-2/TRBV6-3 CASSYEQGPKNTEAFF
TRBJ2-1 NA TRBV19 CASSIQGDEQFF
TRBJ2-1 few TRBV19 CASNTQGGIYNEQFF
TRBJ1-1 many TRBV20-1 CSANRGSTEAFF
TRBJ2-1 NA TRBV6-2/TRBV6-3 CASSYLLQPEQFF